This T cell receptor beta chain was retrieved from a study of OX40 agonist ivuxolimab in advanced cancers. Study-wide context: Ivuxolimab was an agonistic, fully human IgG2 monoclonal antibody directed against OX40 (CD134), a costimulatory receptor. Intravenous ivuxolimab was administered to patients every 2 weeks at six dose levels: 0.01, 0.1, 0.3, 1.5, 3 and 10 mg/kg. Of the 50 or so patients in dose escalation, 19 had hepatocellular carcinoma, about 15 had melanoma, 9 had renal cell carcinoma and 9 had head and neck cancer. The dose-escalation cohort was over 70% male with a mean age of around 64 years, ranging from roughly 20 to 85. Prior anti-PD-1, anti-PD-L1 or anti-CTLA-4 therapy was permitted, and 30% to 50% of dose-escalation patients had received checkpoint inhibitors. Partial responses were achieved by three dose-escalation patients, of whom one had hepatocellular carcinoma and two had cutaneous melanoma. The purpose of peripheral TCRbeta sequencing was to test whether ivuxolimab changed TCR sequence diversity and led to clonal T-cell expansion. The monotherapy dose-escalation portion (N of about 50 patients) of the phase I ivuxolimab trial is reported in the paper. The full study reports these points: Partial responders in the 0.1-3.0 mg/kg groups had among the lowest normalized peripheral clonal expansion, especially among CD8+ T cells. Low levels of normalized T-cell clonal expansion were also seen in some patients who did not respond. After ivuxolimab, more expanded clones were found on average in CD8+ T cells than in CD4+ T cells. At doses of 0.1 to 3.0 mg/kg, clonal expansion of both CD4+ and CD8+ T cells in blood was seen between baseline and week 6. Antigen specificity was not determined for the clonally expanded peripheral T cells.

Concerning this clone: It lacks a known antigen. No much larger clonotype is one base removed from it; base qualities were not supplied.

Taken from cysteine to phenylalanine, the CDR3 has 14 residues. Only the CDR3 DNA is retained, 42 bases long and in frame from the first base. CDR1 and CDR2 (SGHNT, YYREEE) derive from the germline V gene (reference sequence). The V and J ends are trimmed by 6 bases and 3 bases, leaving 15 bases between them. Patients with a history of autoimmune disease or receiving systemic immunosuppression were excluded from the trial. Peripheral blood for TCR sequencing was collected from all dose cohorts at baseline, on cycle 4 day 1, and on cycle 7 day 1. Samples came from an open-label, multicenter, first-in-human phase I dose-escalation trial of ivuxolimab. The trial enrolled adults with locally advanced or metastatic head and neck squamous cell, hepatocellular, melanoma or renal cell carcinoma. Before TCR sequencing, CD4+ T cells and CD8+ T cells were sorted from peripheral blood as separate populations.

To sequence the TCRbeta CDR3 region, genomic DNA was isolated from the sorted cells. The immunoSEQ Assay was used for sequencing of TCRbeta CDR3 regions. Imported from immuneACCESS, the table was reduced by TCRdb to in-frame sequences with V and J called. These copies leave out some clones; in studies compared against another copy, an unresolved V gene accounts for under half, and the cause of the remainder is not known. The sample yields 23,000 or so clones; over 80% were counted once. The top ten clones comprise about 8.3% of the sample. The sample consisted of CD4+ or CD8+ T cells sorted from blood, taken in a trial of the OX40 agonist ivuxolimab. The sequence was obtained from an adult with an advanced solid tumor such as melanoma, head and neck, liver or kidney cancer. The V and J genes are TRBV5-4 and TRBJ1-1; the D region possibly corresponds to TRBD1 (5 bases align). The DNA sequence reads TGTGCCAGCACCAGTCAAGGGGTGCACACTGAAGCTTTCTTT. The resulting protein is CASTSQGVHTEAFF.